Below, one T cell receptor beta chain is given with its context. The antigen is undetermined. General study results and limits: Greatest tumor Treg TCR overlap was with tumor naive CD4+ cells. The TCR gene usage of tumor memory CD4+ T cells clustered together with blood and lymph node memory CD4+ cells and with lymph node naive CD4+ cells.

Constant-region reverse primers amplified full-length variable regions, followed by semi-nested Nested Universal Primer A PCR. TCRdb redid the calling of the 5' RACE reads with MiXCR, one entry per CDR3 protein. The table lists some 30,000 distinct CDR3 sequences, 20% to 30% of them singletons, with around 3.5% in the top ten. Naive CD4+ T cells were purified with Tregs depleted by CD25. In germline, CDR1 is DFQATT, CDR2 SNEGSKA (reference sequence). The CDR3 runs to 12 residues. Trimming stripped 6 bases from V and 0 bases from J, with 6 bases between. Input material: naive CD4+ T cells sorted from a lymph node. Subset of the sample: naive CD4+ T cells, CD4+CD45RA+CD25-. The rearrangement uses TRBV20-1 and TRBJ1-5, with D unclear. The receptor comes from a female donor with breast cancer. In DNA, the CDR3 is TGCAGTGCCAAGGATAGCAATCAGCCCCAGCATTTT. As protein: CSAKDSNQPQHF.